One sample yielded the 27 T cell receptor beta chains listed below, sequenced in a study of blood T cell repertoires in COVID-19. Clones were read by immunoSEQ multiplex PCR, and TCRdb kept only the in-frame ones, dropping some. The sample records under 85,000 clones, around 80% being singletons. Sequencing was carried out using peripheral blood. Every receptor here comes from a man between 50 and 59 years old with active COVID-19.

The CDR3 DNA follows: TGCGCCAGCAGCTCCCTTGGCCGGACAGGGGGCCGGGACTATGGCTACACCTTC. Protein product: CASSSLGRTGGRDYGYTF. The V gene is TRBV5-1, the J gene TRBJ1-2; 11 bases are a match to TRBD1. Germline assignment: CDR1 SGHRS and CDR2 YFSETQ. CDR3 length: 18 amino acids. The V and J ends lost 3 bases and 3 bases, in that order; junction bases with no gene match: 13. Filled out from reference TRBV5-1 and TRBJ1-2, the complete variable domain reads KAGVTQTPRYLIKTRGQQVTLSCSPISGHRSVSWYQQTPGQGLQFLFEYFSETQRNKGNFPGRFSGRQFSNSRSEMNVSTLELGDSALYLCASSSLGRTGGRDYGYTFGSGTRLTVV.

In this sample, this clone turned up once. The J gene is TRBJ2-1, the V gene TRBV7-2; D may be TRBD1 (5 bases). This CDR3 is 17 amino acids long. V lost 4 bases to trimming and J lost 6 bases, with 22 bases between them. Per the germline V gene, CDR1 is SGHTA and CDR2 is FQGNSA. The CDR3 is CASSSAPRVRGLNEQFF. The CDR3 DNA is TGTGCCAGCAGCTCCGCCCCCCGGGTTAGGGGCCTCAATGAGCAGTTCTTC. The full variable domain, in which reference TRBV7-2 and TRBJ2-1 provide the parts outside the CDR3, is GAGVSQSPSNKVTEKGKDVELRCDPISGHTALYWYRQSLGQGLEFLIYFQGNSAPDKSGLPSDRFSAERTGGSVSTLTIQRTQQEDSAVYLCASSSAPRVRGLNEQFFGPGTRLTVL.

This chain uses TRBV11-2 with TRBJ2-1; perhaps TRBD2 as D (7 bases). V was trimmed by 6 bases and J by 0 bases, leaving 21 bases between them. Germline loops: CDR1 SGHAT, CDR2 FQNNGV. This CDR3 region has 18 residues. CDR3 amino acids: CASSPGGGGEISYNEQFF. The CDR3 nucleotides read TGTGCCAGCAGTCCCGGTGGGGGGGGCGAAATCTCCTACAATGAGCAGTTCTTC.

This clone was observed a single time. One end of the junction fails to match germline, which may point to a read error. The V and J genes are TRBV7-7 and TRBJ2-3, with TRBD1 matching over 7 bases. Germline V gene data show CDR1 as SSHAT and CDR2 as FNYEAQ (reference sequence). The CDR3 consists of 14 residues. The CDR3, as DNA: TGTGCTAGCAGCTCTTTAGACAGGGAAGATACGCAGTATTTT. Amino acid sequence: CASSSLDREDTQYF.

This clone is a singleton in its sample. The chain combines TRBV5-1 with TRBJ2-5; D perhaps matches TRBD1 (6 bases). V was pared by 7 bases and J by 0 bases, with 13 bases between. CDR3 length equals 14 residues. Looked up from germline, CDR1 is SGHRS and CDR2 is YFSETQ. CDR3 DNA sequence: TGCGCCAGCTCGACAGGCGTTAACCAAGAGACCCAGTACTTC. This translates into CASSTGVNQETQYF.

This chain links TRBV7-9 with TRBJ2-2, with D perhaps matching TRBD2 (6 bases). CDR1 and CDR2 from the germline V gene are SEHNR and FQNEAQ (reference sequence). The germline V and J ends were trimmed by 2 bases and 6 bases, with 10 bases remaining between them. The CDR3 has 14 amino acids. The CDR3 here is CASSLYRESGELFF. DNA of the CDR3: TGTGCCAGCAGCTTATATCGGGAGTCCGGGGAGCTGTTTTTT.

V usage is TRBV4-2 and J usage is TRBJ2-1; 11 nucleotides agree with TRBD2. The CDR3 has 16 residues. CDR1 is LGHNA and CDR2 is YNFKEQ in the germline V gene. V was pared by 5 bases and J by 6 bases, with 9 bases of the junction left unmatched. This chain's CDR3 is CASSSPGLAVSNEQFF. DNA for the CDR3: TGTGCCAGCAGCTCACCGGGACTAGCGGTTAGCAATGAGCAGTTCTTC.

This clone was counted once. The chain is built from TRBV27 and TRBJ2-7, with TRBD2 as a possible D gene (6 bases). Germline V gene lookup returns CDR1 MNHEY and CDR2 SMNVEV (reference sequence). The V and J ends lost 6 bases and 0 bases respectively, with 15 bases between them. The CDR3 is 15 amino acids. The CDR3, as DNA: TGTGCCAGCAGCCTAGGGACTTCCAACTCCTACGAGCAGTACTTC. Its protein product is CASSLGTSNSYEQYF.

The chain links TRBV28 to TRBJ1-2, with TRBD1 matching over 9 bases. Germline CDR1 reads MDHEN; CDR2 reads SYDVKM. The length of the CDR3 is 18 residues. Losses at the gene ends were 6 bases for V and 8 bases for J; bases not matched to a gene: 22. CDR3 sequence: CASSLRFYRGPSPGGYTF. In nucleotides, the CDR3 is TGTGCCAGCAGCCTGCGCTTCTACAGGGGGCCATCCCCTGGGGGCTACACCTTC.

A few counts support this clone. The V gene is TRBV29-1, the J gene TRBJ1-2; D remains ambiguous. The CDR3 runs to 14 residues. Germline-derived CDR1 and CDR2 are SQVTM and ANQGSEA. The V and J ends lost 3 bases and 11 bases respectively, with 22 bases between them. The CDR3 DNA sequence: TGCAGCGTTGAGTTGTCAGCTGGGAGGCTAAGGTACACCTTC. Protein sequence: CSVELSAGRLRYTF.

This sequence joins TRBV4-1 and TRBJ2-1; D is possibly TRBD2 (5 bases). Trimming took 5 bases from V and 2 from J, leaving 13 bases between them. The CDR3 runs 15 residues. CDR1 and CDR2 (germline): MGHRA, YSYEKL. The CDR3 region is CASSVAGATYNEQFF. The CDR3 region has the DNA TGCGCCAGCAGCGTGGCGGGCGCGACCTACAATGAGCAGTTCTTC.

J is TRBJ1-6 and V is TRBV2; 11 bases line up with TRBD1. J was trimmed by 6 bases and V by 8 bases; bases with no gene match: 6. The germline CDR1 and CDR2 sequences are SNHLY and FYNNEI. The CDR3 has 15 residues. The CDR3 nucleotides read TGTGCCAGCTTGAGGACAGGGGGCGTTAATTCACCCCTCCACTTT. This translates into CASLRTGGVNSPLHF. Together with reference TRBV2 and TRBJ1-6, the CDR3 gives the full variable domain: EPEVTQTPSHQVTQMGQEVILRCVPISNHLYFYWYRQILGQKVEFLVSFYNNEISEKSEIFDDQFSVERPDGSNFTLKIRSTKLEDSAMYFCASLRTGGVNSPLHFGNGTRLTVT.

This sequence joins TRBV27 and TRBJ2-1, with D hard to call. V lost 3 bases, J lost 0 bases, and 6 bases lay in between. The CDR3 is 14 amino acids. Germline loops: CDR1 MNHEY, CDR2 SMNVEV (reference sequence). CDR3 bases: TGTGCCAGCAGTTTTAGAGGCTCCTACAATGAGCAGTTCTTC. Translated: CASSFRGSYNEQFF.

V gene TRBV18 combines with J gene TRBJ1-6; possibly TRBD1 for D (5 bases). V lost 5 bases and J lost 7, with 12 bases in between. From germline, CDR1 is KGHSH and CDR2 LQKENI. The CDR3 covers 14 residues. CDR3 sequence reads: CASSVGLGNSPLHF. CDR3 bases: TGTGCCAGCTCAGTGGGGCTTGGGAATTCACCCCTCCACTTT.

CDR3: CASRTESNSPLHF. The CDR3 region has the DNA TGTGCCAGCAGGACGGAGAGCAATTCACCCCTCCACTTT. V usage is TRBV27 and J usage is TRBJ1-6, with D unresolved. Germline CDR1 and CDR2: MNHEY and SMNVEV (reference sequence). This CDR3 is 13 amino acids long. The germline V and J ends were trimmed by 6 bases and 7 bases, with 10 bases remaining between them.

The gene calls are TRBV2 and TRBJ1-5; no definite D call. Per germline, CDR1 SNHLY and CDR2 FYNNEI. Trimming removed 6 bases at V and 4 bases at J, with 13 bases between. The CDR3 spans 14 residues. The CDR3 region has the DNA TGTGCCAGCAGCGGGGAAGCAAGGAATCAGCCCCAGCATTTT. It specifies CASSGEARNQPQHF.

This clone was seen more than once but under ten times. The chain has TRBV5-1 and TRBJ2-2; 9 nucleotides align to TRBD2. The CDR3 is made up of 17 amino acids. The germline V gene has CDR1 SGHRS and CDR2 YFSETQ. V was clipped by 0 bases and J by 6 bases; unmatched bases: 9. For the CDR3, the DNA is TGCGCCAGCAGCTTGGAGGGCGGGAGGGCCCTCGCCGGGGAGCTGTTTTTT. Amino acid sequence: CASSLEGGRALAGELFF.

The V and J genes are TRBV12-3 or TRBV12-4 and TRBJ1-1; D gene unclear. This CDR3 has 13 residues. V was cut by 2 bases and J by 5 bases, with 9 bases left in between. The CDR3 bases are TGTGCCAGCAGTTTAAAAGCGGGGACTGAAGCTTTCTTT. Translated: CASSLKAGTEAFF.

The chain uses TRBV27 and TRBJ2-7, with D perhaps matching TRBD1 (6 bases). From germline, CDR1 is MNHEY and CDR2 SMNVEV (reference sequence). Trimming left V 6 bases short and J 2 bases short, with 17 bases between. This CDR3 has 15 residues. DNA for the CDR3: TGTGCCAGCAGGGTGACACCGGGACAAACCTACGAGCAGTACTTC. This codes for CASRVTPGQTYEQYF.

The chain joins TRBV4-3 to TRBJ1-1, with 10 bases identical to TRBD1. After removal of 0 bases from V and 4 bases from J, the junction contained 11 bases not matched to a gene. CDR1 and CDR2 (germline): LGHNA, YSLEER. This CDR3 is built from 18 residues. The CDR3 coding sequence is TGCGCCAGCAGCCAAGAACACTACTTGGGACAGGGGAGCACTGAAGCTTTCTTT. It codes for CASSQEHYLGQGSTEAFF.

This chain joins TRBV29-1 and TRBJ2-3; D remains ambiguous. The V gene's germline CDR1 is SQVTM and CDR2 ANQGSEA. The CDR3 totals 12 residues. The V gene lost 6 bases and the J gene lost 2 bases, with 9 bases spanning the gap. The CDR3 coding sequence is TGCAGCGTCGCCGAGATCACAGATACGCAGTATTTT. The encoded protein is CSVAEITDTQYF.

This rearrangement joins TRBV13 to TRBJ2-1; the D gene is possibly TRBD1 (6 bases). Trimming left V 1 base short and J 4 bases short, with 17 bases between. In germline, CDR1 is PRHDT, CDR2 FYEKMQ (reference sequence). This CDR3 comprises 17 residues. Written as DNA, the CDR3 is TGTGCCAGCAGCTTAGATTCAGGACAGAGTACTTACAATGAGCAGTTCTTC. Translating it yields CASSLDSGQSTYNEQFF. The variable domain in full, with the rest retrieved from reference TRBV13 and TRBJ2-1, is AAGVIQSPRHLIKEKRETATLKCYPIPRHDTVYWYQQGPGQDPQFLISFYEKMQSDKGSIPDRFSAQQFSDYHSELNMSSLELGDSALYFCASSLDSGQSTYNEQFFGPGTRLTVL.

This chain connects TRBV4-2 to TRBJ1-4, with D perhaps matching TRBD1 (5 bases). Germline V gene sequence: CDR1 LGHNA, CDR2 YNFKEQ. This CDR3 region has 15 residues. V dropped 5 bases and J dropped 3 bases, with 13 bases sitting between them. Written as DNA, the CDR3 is TGTGCCAGCAGCTCCTCCGGAGGGGCTAATGAAAAACTGTTTTTT. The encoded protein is CASSSSGGANEKLFF.

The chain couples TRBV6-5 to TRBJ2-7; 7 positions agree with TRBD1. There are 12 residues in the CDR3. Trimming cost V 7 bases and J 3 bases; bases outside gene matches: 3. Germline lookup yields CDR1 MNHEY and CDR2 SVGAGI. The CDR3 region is CASKGAIYEQYF. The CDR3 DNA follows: TGTGCCAGCAAGGGGGCTATCTACGAGCAGTACTTC.

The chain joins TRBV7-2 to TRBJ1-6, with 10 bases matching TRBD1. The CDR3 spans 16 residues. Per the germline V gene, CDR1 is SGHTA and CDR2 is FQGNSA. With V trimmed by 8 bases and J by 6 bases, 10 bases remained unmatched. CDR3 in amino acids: CASSLRWDRGNSPLHF. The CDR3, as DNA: TGTGCCAGCTCGCTTAGGTGGGACAGGGGTAATTCACCCCTCCACTTT.

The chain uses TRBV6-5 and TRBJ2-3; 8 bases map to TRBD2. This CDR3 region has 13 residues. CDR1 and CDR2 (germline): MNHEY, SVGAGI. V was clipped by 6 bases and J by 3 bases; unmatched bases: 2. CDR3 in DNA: TGTGCCAGCAGCCGCGGGAGGACAGATACGCAGTATTTT. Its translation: CASSRGRTDTQYF.

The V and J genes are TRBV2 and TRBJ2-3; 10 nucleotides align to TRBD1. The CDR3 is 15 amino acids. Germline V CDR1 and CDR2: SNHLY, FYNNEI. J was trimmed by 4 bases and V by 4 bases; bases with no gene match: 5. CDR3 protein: CASSGQGAVADTQYF. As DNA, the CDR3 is TGTGCCAGCAGTGGACAGGGGGCCGTAGCAGATACGCAGTATTTT.